These T cell receptor beta chains were read from a single sample in a study of cytomegalovirus exposure and HLA in healthy donors. TCRdb's copy holds only in-frame clones and misses some; the assay was immunoSEQ multiplex PCR. Found here are around 130,000 clones, around three quarters of them singletons; the top ten hold about 1.7%. The source material was PBMCs. The receptor source for this set is a woman between 45 and 65 years old in good health and CMV-seronegative. The CDR3 runs from the conserved cysteine through the conserved F or W. A D gene is named only where the DNA matches it firmly. Clone sizes are given selectively: once, few, many, or a class where the clone is expanded.

TRBJ2-5 | TRBD2 | TRBV5-4 | NA | TGTGCCAGCAGCCAAGAGACTAGCGAAGAGACCCAGTACTTC | CASSQETSEETQYF
TRBJ2-5 | NA | TRBV5-1 | NA | TGCGCCAGCAGCCCCCTTATCCTCCAAGAGACCCAGTACTTC | CASSPLILQETQYF
TRBJ2-7 | TRBD1 | TRBV5-1 | NA | TGCGCCAGCAGCACACAGGGGGGCATCTCCTACGAGCAGTACTTC | CASSTQGGISYEQYF
TRBJ1-4 | NA | TRBV6-1 | few | TGTGCCAGCAGTGAGAGGATTGAAAAACTGTTTTTT | CASSERIEKLFF
TRBJ2-7 | TRBD2 | TRBV19 | NA | TGTGCCAGTAGCTTGGCTAGCGGAACATACGAGCAGTACTTC | CASSLASGTYEQYF
TRBJ1-4 | TRBD1 | TRBV5-1 | few | TGCGCCAGCAGCTTAGACAGGGGGCTGACTAATGAAAAACTGTTTTTT | CASSLDRGLTNEKLFF
TRBJ2-1 | NA | TRBV11-1 | NA | TGTGCCAGCAAAAGGGGGGGGAACAATGAGCAGTTCTTC | CASKRGGNNEQFF
TRBJ1-4 | TRBD1 | TRBV6-5 | NA | TGTGCCAGCAGCTCACCGAAGGGGACAGGGGAAAAACTGTTTTTT | CASSSPKGTGEKLFF
TRBJ2-3 | NA | TRBV6-4 | NA | TGTGCCAGCAGTGACGGGGGCGCCACAGATACGCAGTATTTT | CASSDGGATDTQYF
TRBJ1-1 | NA | TRBV18 | NA | TGTGCCAGCTCACCGGACAGCTTGAACACTGAAGCTTTCTTT | CASSPDSLNTEAFF
TRBJ2-2 | NA | TRBV5-6 | NA | TGTGCCAGCAGCGGTGGCGGCCAGGGTGTAAGTACCGGGGAGCTGTTTTTT | CASSGGGQGVSTGELFF
TRBJ1-1 | NA | TRBV5-1 | once | TGCGCCAGCAGTCGTCGGGGGGGCGGGTTTTCGAACACTGAAGCTTTCTTT | CASSRRGGGFSNTEAFF
TRBJ2-4 | NA | TRBV30 | NA | TGTGCCTGGAGTACACGTCTAGCCAAAAACATTCAGTACTTC | CAWSTRLAKNIQYF
TRBJ2-7 | TRBD2 | TRBV15 | NA | TGTGCCACCAGCCGCGGACGGGCGGGAGTGGGCGAGCAGTACTTC | CATSRGRAGVGEQYF
TRBJ2-5 | TRBD2 | TRBV19 | NA | TGTGCCAGTAGTATAGTCCCAGCGGGGCTGGGAGAGACCCAGTACTTC | CASSIVPAGLGETQYF
TRBJ2-1 | TRBD1 | TRBV15 | NA | TGTGCCACCAGCACCCAAACAGGGGGCGGGTTCTTC | CATSTQTGGGFF
TRBJ2-6 | NA | TRBV5-4 | NA | TGTGCCAGCAGCTTGGAGGGCAGGGGAAACTCTGGGGCCAACGTCCTGACTTTC | CASSLEGRGNSGANVLTF
TRBJ2-1 | TRBD1 | TRBV5-1 | NA | TGCGCCAGCAGCTCGACAGGGGGCTACCTCAATGAGCAGTTCTTC | CASSSTGGYLNEQFF
TRBJ2-2 | NA | TRBV19 | NA | TGTGCCAGTAGTATGAGCGGAGCGAACACCGGGGAGCTGTTTTTT | CASSMSGANTGELFF
TRBJ1-5 | TRBD1 | TRBV19 | NA | TGTGCCAGTACCACACCAGGGGGGCAGCCCCAGCATTTT | CASTTPGGQPQHF
TRBJ1-2 | NA | TRBV29-1 | once | TGCAGCGTTGAGTTTCGGGATAACTATGGCTACCCCTTC | CSVEFRDNYGYPF
TRBJ2-3 | NA | TRBV30 | NA | TGTGCCTGGAGCGAGGGCAGCACAGATACGCAGTATTTT | CAWSEGSTDTQYF
TRBJ2-3 | NA | TRBV21-1 | NA | TGTGCCAGCACCCGACTAGCGGAATACCAGGGAGATACGCAGTATTTT | CASTRLAEYQGDTQYF
TRBJ2-7 | NA | TRBV19 | NA | TGTGCCAGTAGTATCCGACTATTCTACGAGCAGTACTTC | CASSIRLFYEQYF
TRBJ2-5 | NA | TRBV9 | NA | TGTGCCAGCAGCGTAGCTTCCCAAGAGACCCAGTACTTC | CASSVASQETQYF
TRBJ1-4 | NA | TRBV4-2 | NA | TGTGCCAGCAGCCTCGGTGGAAGGGGATCCAATGAAAAACTGTTTTTT | CASSLGGRGSNEKLFF
TRBJ1-1 | NA | TRBV29-1 | NA | TGCAGCGTTGGAGGGGCAGGGGCGAACACTGAAGCTTTCTTT | CSVGGAGANTEAFF
TRBJ1-6 | NA | TRBV28 | NA | TGTGCCAGCAGTTTAGTGTTCCGTTTGGGCCTGCCAGCCAATTCACCCCTCCACTTT | CASSLVFRLGLPANSPLHF
TRBJ1-3 | TRBD1 | TRBV4-1 | NA | TGCGCCAGCAGCCAAGATCCTGGGACAGGGGACCCTAAGAGCTCTGGAAACACCATATATTTT | CASSQDPGTGDPKSSGNTIYF
TRBJ2-1 | NA | TRBV4-1 | NA | TGCGCCAGCAGCCAAGATTTCGACCAGGAACGGGAGCAGTTCTTC | CASSQDFDQEREQFF
TRBJ2-3 | TRBD1 | TRBV18 | NA | TGTGCCAGCCACGAGACAGGGGCAGATACGCAGTATTTT | CASHETGADTQYF
TRBJ1-4 | NA | TRBV5-1 | NA | TGCGCCAGCAGCTTAGGCCCGTGGGGGGATGAAAAACTGTTTTTT | CASSLGPWGDEKLFF
TRBJ1-1 | TRBD1 | TRBV30 | NA | TGTGCCTGGAGCAGGGGGCCAACTGAAGCTTTCTTT | CAWSRGPTEAFF
TRBJ1-2 | NA | TRBV21-1 | NA | TGTGCCAGCAAGGACAGGGGGCCCGCAGGCTATGGCTACACCTTC | CASKDRGPAGYGYTF
TRBJ2-7 | NA | TRBV7-8 | NA | TGTGCCAGCAGCCGAACGACAGGATCCTACGAGCAGTACTTC | CASSRTTGSYEQYF
TRBJ1-3 | NA | TRBV29-1 | NA | TGCGGTGTGGTGTTGGGGGCGAGAAACACCATATATTTT | CGVVLGARNTIYF
TRBJ2-3 | NA | TRBV13 | NA | TGTGCCAGCAGCTTCGGGGGGCAACTAGATACGCAGTATTTT | CASSFGGQLDTQYF
TRBJ2-2 | NA | TRBV29-1 | NA | TGCAGCGTTTATGGCGGGGACACCGGGGAGCTGTTTTTT | CSVYGGDTGELFF
TRBJ1-2 | NA | TRBV7-2 | NA | TGTGCCAGCAGCTTAGCGCTGGAGGGAGGCTACACCTTC | CASSLALEGGYTF
TRBJ1-1 | NA | TRBV4-2 | NA | TGTGCCAGCAGCCAAGACCTCGCCAGGAACTGGAACACTGAAGCTTTCTTT | CASSQDLARNWNTEAFF
TRBJ2-3 | NA | TRBV18 | NA | TGTGCCAGCTCACCATCCACAGGAATTACAGATACGCAGTATTTT | CASSPSTGITDTQYF
TRBJ2-7 | NA | TRBV28 | NA | TGTGCCAGCAGTCTACAGGGAAACGAGCAGTACTTC | CASSLQGNEQYF
TRBJ1-1 | TRBD1 | TRBV30 | NA | TGTGCCTGGATCCCAAAGGACAGGGTTGACACTGAAGCTTTCTTT | CAWIPKDRVDTEAFF
TRBJ2-1 | TRBD1 | TRBV11-1 | NA | TGTGCCAGCAGCTCCGCCGACAGGGACGGTGAGCAGTTCTTC | CASSSADRDGEQFF
TRBJ2-1 | NA | TRBV29-1 | NA | TGCAGCGTTACACTAGACAATGAGCAGTTCTTC | CSVTLDNEQFF
TRBJ1-5 | TRBD1 | TRBV19 | once | TGTGCCAGTAGGGACAGGCACGTCACTCAGCCCCAGCATTTT | CASRDRHVTQPQHF
TRBJ2-1 | TRBD2 | TRBV4-3 | NA | TGCGCCAGCAGCTCCCTAGCGGGAGGTAACAATGAGCAGTTCTTC | CASSSLAGGNNEQFF
TRBJ1-2 | NA | TRBV5-6 | few | TGTGCCAGCAGCTGGGTGGACGGGGGGTTGAACACCTTC | CASSWVDGGLNTF
TRBJ2-5 | TRBD1 | TRBV28 | NA | TGTGCCAGCAGCCCAGACAGGGAGAGAGAGACCCAGTACTTC | CASSPDRERETQYF
TRBJ1-2 | TRBD1 | TRBV11-3 | NA | TGTGCCAGCAGCTTAGTAAAGTTGGGGGACAGGGACTATGGCTACACCTTC | CASSLVKLGDRDYGYTF
TRBJ2-1 | NA | TRBV4-2 | few | TGTGCCAGCAGCCAAGATCTAGATGAGCAGTTCTTC | CASSQDLDEQFF
TRBJ1-2 | TRBD1 | TRBV30 | NA | TGTGCCGCTTCAGGGGGCGTCGACTATGGCTACACCTTC | CAASGGVDYGYTF